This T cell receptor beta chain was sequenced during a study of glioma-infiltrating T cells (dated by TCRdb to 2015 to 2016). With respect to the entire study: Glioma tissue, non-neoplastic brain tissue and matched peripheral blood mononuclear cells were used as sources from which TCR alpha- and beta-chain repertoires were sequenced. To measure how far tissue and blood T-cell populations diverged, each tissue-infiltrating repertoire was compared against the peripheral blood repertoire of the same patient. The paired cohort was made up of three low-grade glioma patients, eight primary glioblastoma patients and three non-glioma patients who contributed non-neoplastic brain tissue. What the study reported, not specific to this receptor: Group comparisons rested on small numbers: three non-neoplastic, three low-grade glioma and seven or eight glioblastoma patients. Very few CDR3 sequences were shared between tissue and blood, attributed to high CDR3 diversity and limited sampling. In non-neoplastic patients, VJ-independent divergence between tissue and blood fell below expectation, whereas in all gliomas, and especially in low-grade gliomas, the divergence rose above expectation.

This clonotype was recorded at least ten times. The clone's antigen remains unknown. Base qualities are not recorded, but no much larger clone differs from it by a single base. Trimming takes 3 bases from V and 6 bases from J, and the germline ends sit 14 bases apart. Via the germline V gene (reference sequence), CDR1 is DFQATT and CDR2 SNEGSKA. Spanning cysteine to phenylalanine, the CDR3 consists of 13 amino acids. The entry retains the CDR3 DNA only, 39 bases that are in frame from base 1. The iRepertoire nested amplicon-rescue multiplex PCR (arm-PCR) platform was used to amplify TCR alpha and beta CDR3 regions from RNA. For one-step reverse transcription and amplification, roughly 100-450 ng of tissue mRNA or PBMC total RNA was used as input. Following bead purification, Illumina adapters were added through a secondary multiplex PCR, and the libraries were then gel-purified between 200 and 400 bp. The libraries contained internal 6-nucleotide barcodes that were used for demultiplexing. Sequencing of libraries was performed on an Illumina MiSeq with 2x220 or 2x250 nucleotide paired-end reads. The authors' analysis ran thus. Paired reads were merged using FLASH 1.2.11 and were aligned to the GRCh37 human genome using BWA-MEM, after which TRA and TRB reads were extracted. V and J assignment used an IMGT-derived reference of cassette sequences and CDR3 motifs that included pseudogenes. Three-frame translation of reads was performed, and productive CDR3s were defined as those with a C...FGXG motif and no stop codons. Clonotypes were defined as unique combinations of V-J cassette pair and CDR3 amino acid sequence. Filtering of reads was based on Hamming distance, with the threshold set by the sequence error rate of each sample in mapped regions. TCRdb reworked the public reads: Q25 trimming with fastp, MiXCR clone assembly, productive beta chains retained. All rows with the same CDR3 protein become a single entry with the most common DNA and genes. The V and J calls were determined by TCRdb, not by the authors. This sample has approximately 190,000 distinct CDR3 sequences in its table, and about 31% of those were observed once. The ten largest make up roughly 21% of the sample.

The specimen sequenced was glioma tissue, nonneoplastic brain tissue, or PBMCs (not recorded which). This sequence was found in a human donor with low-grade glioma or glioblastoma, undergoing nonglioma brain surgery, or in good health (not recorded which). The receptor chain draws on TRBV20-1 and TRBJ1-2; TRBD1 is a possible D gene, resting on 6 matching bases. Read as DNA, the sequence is TGCAGTGCTAGGGAAGCAGGGGCGGATGGCTACACCTTC. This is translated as CSAREAGADGYTF.